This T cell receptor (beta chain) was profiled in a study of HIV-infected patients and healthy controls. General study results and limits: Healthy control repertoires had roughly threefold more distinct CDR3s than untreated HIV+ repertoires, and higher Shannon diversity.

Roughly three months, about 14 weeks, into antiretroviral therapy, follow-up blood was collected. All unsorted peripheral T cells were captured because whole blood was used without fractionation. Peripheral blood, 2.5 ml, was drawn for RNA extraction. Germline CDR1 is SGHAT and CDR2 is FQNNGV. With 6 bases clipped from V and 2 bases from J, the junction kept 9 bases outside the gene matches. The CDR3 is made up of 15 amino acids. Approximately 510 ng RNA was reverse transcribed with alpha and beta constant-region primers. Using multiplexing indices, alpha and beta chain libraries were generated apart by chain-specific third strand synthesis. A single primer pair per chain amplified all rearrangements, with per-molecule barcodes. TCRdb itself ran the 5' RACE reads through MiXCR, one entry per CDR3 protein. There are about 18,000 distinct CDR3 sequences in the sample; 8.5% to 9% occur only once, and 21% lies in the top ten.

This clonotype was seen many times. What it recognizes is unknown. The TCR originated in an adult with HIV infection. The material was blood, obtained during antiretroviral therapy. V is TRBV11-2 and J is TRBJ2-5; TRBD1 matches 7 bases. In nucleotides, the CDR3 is TGTGCCAGCAGGGATTCAGGGGGATGGCAAGAGACCCAGTACTTC. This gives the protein CASRDSGGWQETQYF.